This is a list of T cell receptor beta chains from one sample in a study of blood T cell repertoires in COVID-19. Method: immunoSEQ multiplex PCR; TCRdb's copy keeps in-frame clones and lacks some. The profile shows about 260,000 clones, around 90% of them singletons. Sequences were obtained from peripheral blood. The receptors stem from a human donor in a cohort sampled during active COVID-19. The CDR3 runs from the conserved cysteine through the conserved F or W. A D gene is named only where the DNA matches it firmly. Size is omitted from some rows. Given values are once, few, many or a class for expanded clones.

TRBJ1-4 | NA | TRBD1 | TRBV10-3 | CAISRTGGSEKLFF | TGTGCCATCAGTCGGACAGGGGGAAGTGAAAAACTGTTTTTT
TRBJ2-5 | NA | NA | TRBV29-1 | CSAGGGGRSQETQYF | TGCAGCGCCGGTGGGGGGGGCCGCTCCCAGGAGACCCAGTACTTC
TRBJ2-4 | NA | NA | TRBV5-5 | CASSSGGLAKNIQYF | TGTGCCAGCAGCTCAGGGGGACTAGCCAAAAACATTCAGTACTTC
TRBJ1-3 | NA | TRBD1 | TRBV19 | CASSLDRESGNTIYF | TGTGCCAGTAGCCTCGACAGGGAATCTGGAAACACCATATATTTT
TRBJ1-5 | NA | TRBD1 | TRBV7-2 | CASSFSGGWGNQPQHF | TGTGCCAGCAGCTTTTCAGGGGGCTGGGGCAATCAGCCCCAGCATTTT
TRBJ2-7 | NA | NA | TRBV27 | CASSLGGHYEQYF | TGTGCCAGCAGTTTAGGGGGCCATTACGAGCAGTACTTC
TRBJ2-7 | NA | NA | TRBV9 | CASSVAATALAYEQYF | TGTGCCAGCAGCGTAGCCGCGACAGCGCTTGCCTACGAGCAGTACTTC
TRBJ1-1 | NA | TRBD1 | TRBV7-8 | CASSLAPDRGARTEAFF | TGTGCCAGCAGCTTAGCTCCGGACAGGGGCGCCCGCACTGAAGCTTTCTTT
TRBJ2-7 | NA | NA | TRBV7-2 | CASSLGAHSYEQYF | TGTGCCAGCAGCTTAGGGGCACATTCCTACGAGCAGTACTTC
TRBJ2-7 | NA | TRBD2 | TRBV13 | CASSYSLAGVYEQYF | TGTGCCAGCAGCTACTCACTAGCGGGGGTCTACGAGCAGTACTTC
TRBJ2-3 | NA | TRBD1 | TRBV29-1 | CSSQGGTDTQYF | TGCAGCTCACAGGGGGGCACAGATACGCAGTATTTT
TRBJ1-4 | NA | NA | TRBV5-1 | CASSLVPGNEKLFF | TGCGCCAGCAGCTTGGTGCCGGGAAATGAAAAACTGTTTTTT
TRBJ2-7 | once | TRBD2 | TRBV5-1 | CASSLAGTRAYEQYF | TGCGCCAGCAGCTTGGCCGGGACTAGGGCCTACGAGCAGTACTTC
TRBJ2-7 | NA | TRBD1 | TRBV28 | CASSPRTGEQYF | TGTGCCAGCAGCCCCCGGACAGGCGAGCAGTACTTC
TRBJ1-1 | few | NA | TRBV6-5 | CASRRYTEAFF | TGTGCCAGCAGACGGTACACTGAAGCTTTCTTT
TRBJ1-3 | NA | NA | TRBV15 | CATSRDLGEGNTIYF | TGTGCCACCAGCAGAGATTTGGGAGAAGGAAACACCATATATTTT
TRBJ1-6 | NA | NA | TRBV3-1/TRBV3-2 | CASSHRVEASLNSPLHF | TGTGCCAGCAGCCATCGGGTTGAGGCTTCTTTAAATTCACCCCTCCACTTT
TRBJ2-5 | NA | NA | TRBV28 | CASSSGFRGTQYF | TGTGCCAGCAGCTCGGGGTTCCGAGGGACCCAGTACTTC
TRBJ2-6 | NA | TRBD2 | TRBV29-1 | CSVPYGGAGANVLTF | TGCAGCGTTCCGTACGGGGGGGCTGGGGCCAACGTCCTGACTTTC
TRBJ1-1 | few | NA | TRBV20-1 | CSASNGVGAFF | TGCAGTGCTAGTAACGGGGTAGGAGCTTTCTTT
TRBJ2-1 | NA | NA | TRBV3-1/TRBV3-2 | CASSPALDSYEQFF | TGTGCCAGCAGCCCAGCACTAGACTCGTATGAGCAGTTCTTC
TRBJ2-2 | NA | NA | TRBV5-6 | CASSLEQDTGELFF | TGTGCCAGCAGCTTGGAACAGGACACCGGGGAGCTGTTTTTT
TRBJ1-1 | NA | TRBD1 | TRBV19 | CASSIRALDRAFGAFF | TGTGCCAGTAGTATCCGGGCCCTCGACAGGGCCTTTGGAGCTTTCTTT
TRBJ1-1 | NA | NA | TRBV11-2 | CASSRGRGNTEAFF | TGTGCCAGCAGCCGTGGAAGAGGGAACACTGAAGCTTTCTTT
TRBJ1-6 | NA | TRBD1 | TRBV7-9 | CASSLDRGNSPLHF | TGTGCCAGCAGCCTGGACAGGGGGAATTCACCCCTCCACTTT
TRBJ1-4 | many | NA | TRBV5-1 | CASSWGATNEKLFF | TGCGCCAGCAGCTGGGGGGCAACTAATGAAAAACTGTTTTTT
TRBJ2-5 | once | TRBD2 | TRBV27 | CASSLFSVTSGRNGETQYF | TGTGCCAGCAGTTTATTCTCCGTGACTAGCGGGCGGAACGGGGAGACCCAGTACTTC
TRBJ2-7 | NA | TRBD1 | TRBV3-1/TRBV3-2 | CASSQGGTGNYEQYF | TGTGCCAGCAGCCAAGGAGGGACAGGGAACTACGAGCAGTACTTC
TRBJ1-4 | NA | TRBD1 | TRBV25-1 | CASSFLGQGAEKLFF | TGTGCCAGCAGTTTCTTAGGACAGGGGGCTGAAAAACTGTTTTTT
TRBJ2-6 | NA | NA | TRBV6-4 | CASSRSGANVLTF | TGTGCCAGCAGTCGTTCTGGGGCCAACGTCCTGACTTTC
TRBJ2-1 | NA | TRBD1 | TRBV10-3 | CAISGIDRGEQFF | TGTGCCATCAGTGGAATAGACAGGGGTGAGCAGTTCTTC
TRBJ2-7 | NA | NA | TRBV2 | CASRDWTDLYEQYF | TGTGCCAGCAGGGATTGGACAGACCTTTACGAGCAGTACTTC
TRBJ1-2 | once | TRBD1 | TRBV6-5 | CASSYSGTGGGYGYTF | TGTGCCAGCAGTTACTCGGGGACAGGAGGGGGTTACGGCTACACCTTC
TRBJ1-2 | NA | NA | TRBV21-1 | CASSKGNRANYGYTF | TGTGCCAGCAGCAAAGGGAACAGAGCTAACTATGGCTACACCTTC
TRBJ2-7 | NA | NA | TRBV4-3 | CASSQETREFYEQYF | TGCGCCAGCAGCCAAGAGACCCGGGAATTCTACGAGCAGTACTTC
TRBJ2-7 | NA | NA | TRBV11-2 | CASSPSQGREQYF | TGTGCCAGCAGCCCATCACAGGGGAGGGAGCAGTACTTC
TRBJ2-5 | NA | NA | TRBV7-2 | CASSRETREETQYF | TGTGCCAGCAGCCGCGAGACCCGGGAAGAGACCCAGTACTTC
TRBJ1-3 | once | NA | TRBV3-1/TRBV3-2 | CASSQIGGGNTIYF | TGTGCCAGCAGCCAAATCGGGGGTGGAAACACCATATATTTT
TRBJ2-7 | NA | TRBD1 | TRBV4-3 | CASSLPGWDRVDKQYF | TGCGCCAGCAGCCTCCCCGGGTGGGACAGGGTGGACAAGCAGTACTTC
TRBJ1-4 | NA | NA | TRBV3-1/TRBV3-2 | CASSQVFPRRGEKLFF | TGTGCCAGCAGCCAAGTCTTTCCCAGGCGGGGTGAAAAACTGTTTTTT
TRBJ2-7 | NA | TRBD1 | TRBV6-5 | CASRRDRESEQYF | TGTGCCAGCAGACGGGACAGGGAAAGTGAGCAGTACTTC
TRBJ1-1 | NA | NA | TRBV19 | CASSIMWNTEAFF | TGTGCCAGTAGTATCATGTGGAACACTGAAGCTTTCTTT
TRBJ2-5 | NA | NA | TRBV24-1 | CATSDRDSQETQYF | TGTGCCACCAGTGATCGGGACTCGCAAGAGACCCAGTACTTC
TRBJ2-7 | NA | TRBD1 | TRBV4-3 | CASSRDRDYEQYF | TGCGCCAGCAGCCGAGACAGGGACTACGAGCAGTACTTC
TRBJ1-2 | NA | NA | TRBV30 | CAWSVPVANYGYTF | TGTGCCTGGAGCGTCCCGGTTGCTAACTATGGCTACACCTTC
TRBJ2-1 | NA | TRBD2 | TRBV9 | CASSPRAGGPYEQFF | TGTGCCAGCAGCCCCCGTGCGGGGGGGCCCTATGAGCAGTTCTTC
TRBJ1-2 | NA | TRBD1 | TRBV5-8 | CALGDRLFYGYTF | TGTGCCTTGGGGGACAGGCTATTCTATGGCTACACCTTC
TRBJ2-7 | NA | NA | TRBV30 | CAWSPGSYEQYF | TGTGCCTGGAGTCCGGGCTCCTACGAGCAGTACTTC
TRBJ2-3 | NA | TRBD2 | TRBV9 | CASSVGTSGGTDTQYF | TGTGCCAGCAGCGTAGGAACTAGCGGGGGCACAGATACGCAGTATTTT
TRBJ2-3 | many | TRBD2 | TRBV19 | CASSIVEGGSYTDTQYF | TGTGCCAGTAGTATAGTGGAGGGCGGGAGTTACACAGATACGCAGTATTTT
TRBJ2-5 | NA | TRBD1 | TRBV27 | CASSSGQMEETQYF | TGTGCCAGCAGTTCGGGACAGATGGAGGAGACCCAGTACTTC
TRBJ1-1 | NA | NA | TRBV23-1 | CASSQLSRRQRNTEAFF | TGCGCCAGCAGTCAATTATCACGACGACAGAGGAACACTGAAGCTTTCTTT
TRBJ2-5 | once | TRBD2 | TRBV30 | CAWSGTSGSNLQTQYF | TGTGCCTGGAGTGGAACTAGCGGTTCCAACCTACAGACCCAGTACTTC
TRBJ1-2 | NA | NA | TRBV3-1/TRBV3-2 | CASSYLGGGDYGYTF | TGTGCCAGCAGCTATCTAGGTGGGGGGGACTATGGCTACACCTTC
TRBJ2-5 | once | TRBD2 | TRBV7-6 | CASSPLAGGLETQYF | TGTGCCAGCAGCCCTCTAGCGGGGGGGCTGGAGACCCAGTACTTC